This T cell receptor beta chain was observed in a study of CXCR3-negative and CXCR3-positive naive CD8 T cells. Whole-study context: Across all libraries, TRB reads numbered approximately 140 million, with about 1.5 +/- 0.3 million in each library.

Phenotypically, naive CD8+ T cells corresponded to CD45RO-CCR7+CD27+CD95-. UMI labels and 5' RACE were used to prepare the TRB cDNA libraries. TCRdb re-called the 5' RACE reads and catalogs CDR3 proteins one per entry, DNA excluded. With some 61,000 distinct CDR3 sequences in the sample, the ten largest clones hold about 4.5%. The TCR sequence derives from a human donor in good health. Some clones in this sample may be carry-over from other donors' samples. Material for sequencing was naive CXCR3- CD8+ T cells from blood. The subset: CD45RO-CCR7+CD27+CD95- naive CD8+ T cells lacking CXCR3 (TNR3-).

This chain's CDR3 is CAWTWPGSYNEQFF. The rearrangement joins TRBV30 to TRBJ2-1; without DNA, the TCRdb call of TRBD1 cannot be checked. There are 14 residues in the CDR3. Germline V gene lookup returns CDR1 GTSNPN and CDR2 SVGIG (reference sequence).